The present T cell receptor beta chain was sequenced within a study of cytomegalovirus exposure and HLA in healthy donors. Points from the study as a whole: Analysis was carried out at a later point, and it linked a missense DCLRE1C variant to TCR beta V- and J-gene trimming.

This clone was seen just once. Its antigen is not known. 13 Jbeta primers and 60 Vbeta primers were used for the PCR. Only in-frame clones appear in the TCRdb table, and some are missing; sequencing was by immunoSEQ multiplex PCR. The table shows about 120,000 clones, with approximately 80% occurring only once. This CDR3 comprises 18 residues. Trimming removed 2 bases from V and 2 bases from J; junction bases left unmatched: 12. Per germline, CDR1 MDHEN and CDR2 SYDVKM. Every donor was a healthy person donating bone marrow. The sequence was collected from a man aged 25 to 40 in good health and CMV-seropositive. Sequenced input: PBMCs. The chain is built from TRBV28 and TRBJ2-1; 7 nucleotides line up with TRBD2. The chain's CDR3 is CASSLPAKGSGAYNEQFF. CDR3 sequence (DNA): TGTGCCAGCAGTTTACCCGCTAAGGGGAGCGGGGCCTACAATGAGCAGTTCTTC.